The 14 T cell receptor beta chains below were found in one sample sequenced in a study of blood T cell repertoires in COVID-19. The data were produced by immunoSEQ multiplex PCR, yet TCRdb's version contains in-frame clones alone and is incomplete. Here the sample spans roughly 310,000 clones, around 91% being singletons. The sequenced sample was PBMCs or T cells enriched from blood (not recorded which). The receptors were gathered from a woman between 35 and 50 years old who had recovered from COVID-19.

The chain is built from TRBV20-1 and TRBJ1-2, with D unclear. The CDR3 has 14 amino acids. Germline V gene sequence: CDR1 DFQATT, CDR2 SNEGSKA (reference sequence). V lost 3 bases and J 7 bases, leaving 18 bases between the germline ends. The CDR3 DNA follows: TGCAGTGCTAGTAACTTCACTCCATGGTCTGGCTACACCTTC. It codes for CSASNFTPWSGYTF.

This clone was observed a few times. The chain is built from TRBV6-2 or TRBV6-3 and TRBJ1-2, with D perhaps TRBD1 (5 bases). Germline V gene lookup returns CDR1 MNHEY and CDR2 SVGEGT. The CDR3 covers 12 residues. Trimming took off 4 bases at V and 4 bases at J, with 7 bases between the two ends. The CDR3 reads CASSFGAYGYTF. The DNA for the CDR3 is TGTGCCAGCAGTTTTGGGGCCTATGGCTACACCTTC.

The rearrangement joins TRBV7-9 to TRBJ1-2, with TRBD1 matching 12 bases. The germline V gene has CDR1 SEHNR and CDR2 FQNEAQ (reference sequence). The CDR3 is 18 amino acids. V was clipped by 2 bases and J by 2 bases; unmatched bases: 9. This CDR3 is CASSLPTGTGGWNYGYTF. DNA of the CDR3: TGTGCCAGCAGCTTACCCACCGGGACAGGGGGCTGGAACTATGGCTACACCTTC. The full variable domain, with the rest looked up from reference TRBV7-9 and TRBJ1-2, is DTGVSQNPRHKITKRGQNVTFRCDPISEHNRLYWYRQTLGQGPEFLTYFQNEAQLEKSRLLSDRFSAERPKGSFSTLEIQRTEQGDSAMYLCASSLPTGTGGWNYGYTFGSGTRLTVV.

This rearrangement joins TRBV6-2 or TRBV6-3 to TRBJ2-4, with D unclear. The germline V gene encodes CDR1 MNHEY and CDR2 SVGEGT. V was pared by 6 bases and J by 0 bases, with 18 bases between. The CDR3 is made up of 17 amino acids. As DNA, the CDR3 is TGTGCCAGCAGCTCTCCGACACAGACCCTAGCCAAAAACATTCAGTACTTC. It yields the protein CASSSPTQTLAKNIQYF.

The CDR3 nucleotides read TGTGCCAGCAGTTTAGCGGGGTCGAACACCGGGGAGCTGTTTTTT. Its protein product is CASSLAGSNTGELFF. This chain links TRBV2 with TRBJ2-2, with 8 bases identical to TRBD2. The CDR3 runs to 15 residues. Germline CDR1 SNHLY, CDR2 FYNNEI. The ends lost 5 bases at V and 0 bases at J; junction bases unmatched: 2.

The CDR3 here is CATSDASSGAQHF. The DNA for the CDR3 is TGTGCCACCAGTGATGCCTCCAGCGGGGCCCAGCATTTT. The chain links TRBV24-1 to TRBJ1-5; D ambiguous. The CDR3 is 13 residues long. Trimming took off 3 bases at V and 11 bases at J, with 13 bases between the two ends. The germline CDR1 and CDR2 sequences are KGHDR and SFDVKD.

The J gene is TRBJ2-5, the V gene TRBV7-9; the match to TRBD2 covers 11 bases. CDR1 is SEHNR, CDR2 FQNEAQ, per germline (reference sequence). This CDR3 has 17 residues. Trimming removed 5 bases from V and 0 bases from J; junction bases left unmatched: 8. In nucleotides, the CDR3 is TGTGCCAGCAGCCTGACTAGCGGGGCCATGTACCAAGAGACCCAGTACTTC. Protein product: CASSLTSGAMYQETQYF. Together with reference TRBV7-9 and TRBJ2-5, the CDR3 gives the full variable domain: DTGVSQNPRHKITKRGQNVTFRCDPISEHNRLYWYRQTLGQGPEFLTYFQNEAQLEKSRLLSDRFSAERPKGSFSTLEIQRTEQGDSAMYLCASSLTSGAMYQETQYFGPGTRLLVL.

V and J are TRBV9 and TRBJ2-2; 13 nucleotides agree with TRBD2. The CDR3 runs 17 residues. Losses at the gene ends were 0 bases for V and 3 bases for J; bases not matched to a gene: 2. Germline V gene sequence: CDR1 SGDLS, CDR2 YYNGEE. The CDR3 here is CASSVVGLAGDTGELFF. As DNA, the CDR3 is TGTGCCAGCAGCGTAGTTGGACTAGCGGGGGACACCGGGGAGCTGTTTTTT.

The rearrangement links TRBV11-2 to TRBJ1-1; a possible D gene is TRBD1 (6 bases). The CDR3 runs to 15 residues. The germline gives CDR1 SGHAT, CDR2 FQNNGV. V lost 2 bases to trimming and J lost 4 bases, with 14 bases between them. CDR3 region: CASSLSGARGTEAFF. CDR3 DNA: TGTGCCAGCAGCTTATCAGGGGCGCGAGGCACTGAAGCTTTCTTT.

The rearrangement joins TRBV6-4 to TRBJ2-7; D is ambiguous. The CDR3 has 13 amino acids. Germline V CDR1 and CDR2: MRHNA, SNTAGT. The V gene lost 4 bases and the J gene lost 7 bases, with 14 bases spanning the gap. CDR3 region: CASSGVPILEQYF. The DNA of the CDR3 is TGTGCCAGCAGTGGAGTGCCTATTTTGGAGCAGTACTTC.

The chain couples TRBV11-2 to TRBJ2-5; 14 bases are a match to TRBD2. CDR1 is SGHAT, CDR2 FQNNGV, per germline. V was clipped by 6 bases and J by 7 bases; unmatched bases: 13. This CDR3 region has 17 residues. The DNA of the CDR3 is TGTGCCAGCAGACCCCGGACTAGCGGGGGGATGTGGGGGACCCAGTACTTC. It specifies CASRPRTSGGMWGTQYF.

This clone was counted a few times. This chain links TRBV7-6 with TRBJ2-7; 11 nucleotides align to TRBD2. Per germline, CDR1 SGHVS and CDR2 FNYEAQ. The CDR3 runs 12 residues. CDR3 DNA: TGTGCGACCGGGACTAGCGGCTACGAGCAGTACTTC. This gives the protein CATGTSGYEQYF. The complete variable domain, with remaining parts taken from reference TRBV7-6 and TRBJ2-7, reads GAGVSQSPRYKVTKRGQDVALRCDPISGHVSLYWYRQALGQGPEFLTYFNYEAQQDKSGLPNDRFSAERPEGSISTLTIQRTEQRDSAMYRCATGTSGYEQYFGPGTRLTVT.

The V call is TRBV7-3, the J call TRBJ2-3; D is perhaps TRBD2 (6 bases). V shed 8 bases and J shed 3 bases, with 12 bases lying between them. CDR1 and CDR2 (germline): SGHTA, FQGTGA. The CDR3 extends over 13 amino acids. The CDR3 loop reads CASGGSLTDTQYF. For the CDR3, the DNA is TGTGCCAGCGGGGGGAGTTTGACAGATACGCAGTATTTT.

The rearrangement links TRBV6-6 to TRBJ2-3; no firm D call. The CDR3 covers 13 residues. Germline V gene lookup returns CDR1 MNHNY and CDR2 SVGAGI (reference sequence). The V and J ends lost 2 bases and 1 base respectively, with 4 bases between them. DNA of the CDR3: TGTGCCAGCAGTTACGCAGGCACAGATACGCAGTATTTT. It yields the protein CASSYAGTDTQYF.